This T cell receptor (beta chain) is drawn from a study of blood T cell repertoires in COVID-19. For the study at large: The United States, Italy and Spain were the sources of the acute and convalescent COVID-19 samples.

A single count supports this clone. Seattle's cohort entered during active infection and was followed longitudinally. Some clones are missing from TCRdb's copy, which holds only in-frame ones; the method was immunoSEQ multiplex PCR. The table includes 250,000 to 300,000 clones, roughly nine tenths detected once. Trimming cost V 5 bases and J 4 bases, with 16 bases left between them. The CDR3 length is 15 residues. Germline V gene sequence: CDR1 KGHDR, CDR2 SFDVKD. What was sequenced was peripheral blood. This chain joins TRBV24-1 and TRBJ1-2; D perhaps matches TRBD1 (6 bases). This TCR was sampled from a woman in her twenties or thirties with COVID-19, enrolled during active disease. In DNA, the CDR3 is TGTGCCACCAGTGCAAGGGACACGGAACTCTATGGCTACACCTTC. It translates to CATSARDTELYGYTF.